These T cell receptor beta chains were read from a single sample in a study of beta chain features in type 1 diabetes. Assay: immunoSEQ multiplex PCR; the TCRdb copy retains only in-frame clones and omits some. Among under 300,000 clones listed, 25% to 35% were seen once. Input material: central memory CD4+ T cells from blood. These receptors were collected from a man in his thirties or forties in good health. CDR3s include the opening cysteine and the closing phenylalanine or tryptophan. A D gene is named only where the DNA matches it firmly. Clone size is not always given. Where it is, it says once, few, many or a class for expanded clones.

size,D,V,J,CDR3,DNA
.,.,TRBV10-1,TRBJ2-7,CASSDSHWRYEQYF,TGCGCCAGCAGTGATTCCCACTGGAGATACGAGCAGTACTTC
.,.,TRBV30,TRBJ2-5,CAWDSSRDETQYF,TGTGCCTGGGATTCTTCCAGAGACGAGACCCAGTACTTC
.,TRBD1,TRBV5-1,TRBJ2-7,CASSFGGTGLNIYEQYF,TGCGCCAGCAGCTTTGGCGGGACAGGGCTAAATATCTACGAGCAGTACTTC
.,.,TRBV28,TRBJ2-5,CASSPAGTPGGETQYF,TGTGCCAGCAGTCCGGCCGGGACCCCAGGCGGAGAGACCCAGTACTTC
.,TRBD2,TRBV7-6,TRBJ2-3,CASSLMPSGSLTDTQYF,TGTGCCAGCAGCTTAATGCCTAGCGGGAGTTTAACAGATACGCAGTATTTT
.,.,TRBV6-5,TRBJ2-3,CASSYFGTQYF,TGTGCCAGCAGTTACTTCGGAACGCAGTATTTT
.,.,TRBV28,TRBJ2-3,CASKARPFTDTQYF,TGTGCCAGCAAGGCCCGTCCTTTCACAGATACGCAGTATTTT
once,.,TRBV11-3,TRBJ1-6,CASSTGAGSPLHF,TGTGCCAGCAGCACTGGAGCTGGATCACCCCTCCACTTT
.,.,TRBV15,TRBJ2-5,CATSRGLGNQETQYF,TGTGCCACCAGCAGGGGTTTGGGTAACCAAGAGACCCAGTACTTC
few,TRBD1,TRBV7-9,TRBJ2-3,CASSKGGQATDTQYF,TGTGCCAGCAGCAAAGGGGGACAGGCAACAGATACGCAGTATTTT
.,.,TRBV6-6,TRBJ2-5,CASRGGQETQYF,TGTGCCAGCAGAGGTGGTCAAGAGACCCAGTACTTC
few,TRBD1,TRBV7-7,TRBJ2-5,CASSGDRGTETQYF,TGTGCCAGCAGCGGGGACAGGGGAACAGAGACCCAGTACTTC
few,.,TRBV30,TRBJ1-5,CAWSVAGLLDQPQHF,TGTGCCTGGAGTGTAGCAGGGTTGTTAGATCAGCCCCAGCATTTT
few,TRBD2,TRBV7-2,TRBJ2-1,CASSPAGTSGEQFF,TGTGCCAGCAGCCCGGCCGGGACTAGCGGGGAGCAGTTCTTC
.,TRBD2,TRBV18,TRBJ2-1,CASSPLAGHSLNNEQFF,TGTGCCAGCTCACCCTTAGCGGGGCATTCCCTCAACAATGAGCAGTTCTTC
few,TRBD2,TRBV7-9,TRBJ2-1,CASSLRDYLNEQFF,TGTGCCAGCAGCTTACGGGACTACCTCAATGAGCAGTTCTTC
few,.,TRBV19,TRBJ1-1,CASSMDRSMNTEAFF,TGTGCCAGTAGTATGGACAGATCAATGAACACTGAAGCTTTCTTT
few,.,TRBV7-6,TRBJ1-1,CASSSWGAYTEAFF,TGTGCCAGCAGCTCTTGGGGGGCTTACACTGAAGCTTTCTTT
.,.,TRBV30,TRBJ1-6,CAWSVGRESPLHF,TGTGCCTGGAGTGTAGGGAGGGAATCACCCCTCCACTTT
.,.,TRBV7-2,TRBJ1-6,CASSFEVGGGTYNSPLHF,TGTGCCAGCAGCTTTGAGGTTGGGGGAGGAACCTATAATTCACCCCTCCACTTT
few,.,TRBV30,TRBJ2-5,CACFRTSAAVETQYF,TGTGCCTGTTTTCGTACTAGTGCGGCTGTAGAGACCCAGTACTTC
few,.,TRBV12-5,TRBJ2-3,CASGAGQTTDTQYF,TGTGCTAGTGGTGCTGGACAGACGACAGATACGCAGTATTTT
.,TRBD1,TRBV7-2,TRBJ2-6,CASSSGQLISGANVLTF,TGTGCCAGCAGCTCGGGACAGCTTATCTCTGGGGCCAACGTCCTGACTTTC
.,.,TRBV5-1,TRBJ2-2,CASSLERPNTGELFF,TGCGCCAGCAGCTTGGAACGACCGAACACCGGGGAGCTGTTTTTT
.,TRBD2,TRBV28,TRBJ2-1,CASSLWKTSGEARNEQFF,TGTGCCAGCAGTTTATGGAAGACTAGCGGGGAGGCCCGCAATGAGCAGTTCTTC
.,.,TRBV4-1,TRBJ2-3,CASSQAVGGAQDTQYF,TGCGCCAGCAGCCAGGCCGTGGGGGGGGCCCAAGATACGCAGTATTTT
many,TRBD1,TRBV10-3,TRBJ2-1,CAISPPGQGTDEQFF,TGTGCCATCAGCCCCCCCGGACAGGGTACGGATGAGCAGTTCTTC
.,.,TRBV29-1,TRBJ2-7,CSVVPDSYYEQYF,TGCAGCGTTGTCCCAGACAGTTACTACGAGCAGTACTTC
.,.,TRBV30,TRBJ1-2,CAWWGLRNGYTF,TGTGCCTGGTGGGGTCTACGGAATGGCTACACCTTC
few,.,TRBV7-2,TRBJ1-2,CASSNTADSYGYTF,TGTGCCAGCAGCAATACCGCGGACAGCTATGGCTACACCTTC
.,.,TRBV7-2,TRBJ1-2,CASSPQAGNGYTF,TGTGCCAGCAGCCCCCAGGCCGGGAATGGCTACACCTTC
.,.,TRBV9,TRBJ2-3,CASSPGTDTQYF,TGTGCCAGCAGCCCGGGCACAGATACGCAGTATTTT
.,.,TRBV19,TRBJ2-1,CASSGGSSYNEQFF,TGTGCCAGTAGTGGGGGGAGCTCCTACAATGAGCAGTTCTTC
few,.,TRBV2,TRBJ2-7,CASTPGSTYEQYF,TGTGCCAGCACTCCGGGATCCACCTACGAGCAGTACTTC
.,.,TRBV30,TRBJ2-2,CAWSVWNTGELFF,TGTGCCTGGAGTGTCTGGAACACCGGGGAGCTGTTTTTT
.,.,TRBV11-2,TRBJ2-5,CASSPGTAAPKETQYF,TGTGCCAGCAGCCCCGGTACGGCGGCCCCCAAGGAGACCCAGTACTTC
.,.,TRBV28,TRBJ2-7,CASTLSSQGTYEQYF,TGTGCCAGCACCCTAAGCTCCCAGGGAACCTACGAGCAGTACTTC
few,.,TRBV29-1,TRBJ2-7,CSVKGRGNRYEQYF,TGCAGCGTGAAAGGTAGAGGGAATCGATACGAGCAGTACTTC
.,.,TRBV7-2,TRBJ2-7,CASSFAGSNEQYF,TGTGCCAGCAGCTTCGCAGGGAGTAATGAGCAGTACTTC
many,TRBD1,TRBV27,TRBJ1-2,CASRASGGGGYTF,TGTGCCAGCCGCGCCTCAGGGGGCGGTGGCTACACCTTC
.,.,TRBV5-1,TRBJ1-5,CASSLREGQPQHF,TGCGCCAGCAGCCTCCGGGAGGGTCAGCCCCAGCATTTT
once,TRBD2,TRBV4-2,TRBJ2-3,CASSPGTSGGAFNTQYF,TGTGCCAGCTCCCCCGGGACTAGCGGGGGGGCTTTTAATACGCAGTATTTT
.,TRBD2,TRBV2,TRBJ2-7,CASSEVAGAAHEQYF,TGTGCCAGCAGTGAAGTAGCGGGAGCTGCCCACGAGCAGTACTTC
.,.,TRBV29-1,TRBJ2-7,CSVGFVDAGRYEQYF,TGCAGCGTTGGGTTCGTGGATGCGGGGCGGTACGAGCAGTACTTC
few,.,TRBV29-1,TRBJ2-5,CSTSGQLEETQYF,TGCAGCACCTCCGGACAGTTGGAGGAGACCCAGTACTTC
.,TRBD1,TRBV30,TRBJ1-1,CAWTRDRVEAFF,TGTGCCTGGACCCGAGACAGGGTGGAAGCTTTCTTT
.,.,TRBV11-1,TRBJ1-1,CASSRDIDTEAFF,TGTGCCAGCAGCCGGGACATCGATACTGAAGCTTTCTTT
.,.,TRBV20-1,TRBJ1-1,CSAGAQAGAFF,TGCAGTGCTGGGGCTCAGGCTGGCGCTTTCTTT
.,.,TRBV30,TRBJ1-3,CAWSPGDPLSSGNTIYF,TGTGCCTGGAGTCCAGGGGACCCCTTGAGCTCTGGAAACACCATATATTTT